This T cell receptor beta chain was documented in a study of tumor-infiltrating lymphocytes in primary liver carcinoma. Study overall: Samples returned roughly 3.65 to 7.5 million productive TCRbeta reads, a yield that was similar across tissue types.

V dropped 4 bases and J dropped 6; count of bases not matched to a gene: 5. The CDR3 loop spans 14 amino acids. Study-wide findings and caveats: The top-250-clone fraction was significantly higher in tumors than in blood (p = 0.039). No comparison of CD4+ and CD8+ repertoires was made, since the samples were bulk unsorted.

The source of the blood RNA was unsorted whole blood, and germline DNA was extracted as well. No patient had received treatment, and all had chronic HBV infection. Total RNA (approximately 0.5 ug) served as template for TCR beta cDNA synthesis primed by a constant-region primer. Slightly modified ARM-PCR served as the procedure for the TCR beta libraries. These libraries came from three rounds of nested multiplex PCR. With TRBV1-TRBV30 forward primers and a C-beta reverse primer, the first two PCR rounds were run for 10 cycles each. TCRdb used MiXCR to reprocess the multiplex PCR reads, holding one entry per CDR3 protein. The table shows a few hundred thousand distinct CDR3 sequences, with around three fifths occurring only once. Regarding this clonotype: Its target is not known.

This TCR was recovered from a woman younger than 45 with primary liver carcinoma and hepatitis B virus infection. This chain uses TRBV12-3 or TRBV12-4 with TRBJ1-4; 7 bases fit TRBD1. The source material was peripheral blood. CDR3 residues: CASSSGQGDEKLFF. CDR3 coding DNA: TGTGCCAGCAGTTCCGGCCAGGGGGATGAAAAACTGTTTTTT.